This T cell receptor beta chain derives from a study of T cell clonotyping in hematopoietic cell transplantation. Data came from immunoSEQ multiplex PCR; TCRdb stores just in-frame clones and leaves some out. The sample records 7,200 or so clones, 89% being singletons. The CDR3 length is 17 residues. Germline V lookup: CDR1 LNHDA, CDR2 SQIVND (reference sequence). The V and J ends lost 3 bases and 3 bases, in that order; junction bases with no gene match: 12. The clonotype comes from a female patient in her fifties who had an allogeneic stem cell transplant from an unrelated donor, so the T cells may come from the graft donor. Some clones in this sample may be carry-over from other donors' samples. V gene TRBV19 combines with J gene TRBJ2-3; 7 bases fit TRBD2. The material was PBMCs, obtained 30 days after allogeneic stem cell transplant. In DNA, the CDR3 is TGTGCCAGTAGTATTATTTTTGGAGGGGAGGGGACAGATACGCAGTATTTT. Its protein is CASSIIFGGEGTDTQYF.